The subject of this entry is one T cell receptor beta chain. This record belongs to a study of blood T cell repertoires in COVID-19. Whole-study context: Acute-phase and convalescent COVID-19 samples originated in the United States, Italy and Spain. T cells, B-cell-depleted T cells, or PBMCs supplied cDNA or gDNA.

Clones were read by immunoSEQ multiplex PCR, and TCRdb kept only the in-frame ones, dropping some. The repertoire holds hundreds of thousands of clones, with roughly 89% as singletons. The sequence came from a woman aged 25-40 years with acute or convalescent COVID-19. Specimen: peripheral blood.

In DNA, the CDR3 is TGCGCCAGCAGCCACTCCGGGACAGGGGCCTACGAGCAGTACTTC. Protein product: CASSHSGTGAYEQYF. The rearrangement uses TRBV4-1 and TRBJ2-7; 10 bases map to TRBD1. Looked up from germline, CDR1 is MGHRA and CDR2 is YSYEKL. J gave up 2 bases and V 3 bases, and 4 bases lay outside the gene matches. The CDR3 has 15 residues.